This T cell receptor (beta chain) was found in a study of blood T cell repertoires in COVID-19. Study-wide background: Sites in the United States, Italy and Spain provided acute and convalescent COVID-19 samples. T cells, B-cell-depleted T cells, or PBMCs supplied cDNA or gDNA.

One Seattle source followed patients from active infection through their disease course. Germline CDR1 and CDR2: SGDLS and YYNGEE. The CDR3 covers 19 residues. V lost 8 bases and J 2 bases, leaving 29 bases between the germline ends. The authors' processing: Counts of nucleated cells, estimated from reference gene primer amplification, were obtained. The table came from immunoSEQ multiplex PCR; TCRdb's copy has only in-frame clones and leaves some out. D and trimming were read from the DNA, whereas the V and J calls and clone size are those reported in that table. Of 200,000 to 250,000 clones listed, about 81% are singletons.

Sequencing was done on a sample of peripheral blood. The clonotype originates from a woman aged 80 or older with COVID-19, enrolled during active disease. The chain combines TRBV9 with TRBJ2-1; D gene uncertain. In nucleotides, the CDR3 is TGTGCCAGTATCATTGTGGAGACCCCCTGGCGTTTGGCCTACAATGAGCAGTTCTTC. It codes for CASIIVETPWRLAYNEQFF.